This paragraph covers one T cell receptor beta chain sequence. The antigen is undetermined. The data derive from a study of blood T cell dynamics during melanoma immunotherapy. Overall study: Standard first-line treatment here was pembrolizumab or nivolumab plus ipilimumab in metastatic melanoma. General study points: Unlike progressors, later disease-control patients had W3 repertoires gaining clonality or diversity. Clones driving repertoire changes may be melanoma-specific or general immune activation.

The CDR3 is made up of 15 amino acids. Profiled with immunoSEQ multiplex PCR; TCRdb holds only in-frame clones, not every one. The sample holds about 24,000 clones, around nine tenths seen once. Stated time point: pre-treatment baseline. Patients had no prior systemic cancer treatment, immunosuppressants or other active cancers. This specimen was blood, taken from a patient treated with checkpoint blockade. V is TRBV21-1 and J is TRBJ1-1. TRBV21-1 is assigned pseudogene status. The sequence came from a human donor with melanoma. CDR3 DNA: TGTGCCAGAAGCACCTTCTCTGGGGGTGGGACTGAAGCTTTCTTT. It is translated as CARSTFSGGGTEAFF.